These T cell receptor beta chains were read from a single sample in a study of blood T cell repertoires in COVID-19. Repertoires were generated with immunoSEQ multiplex PCR, while TCRdb's copy carries only in-frame clones and drops some. The table includes 230,000 or so clones, around 87% detected once. The sample consisted of peripheral blood. All receptors derive from a woman aged 55-70 years with COVID-19, enrolled during active disease. The CDR3 runs from the conserved cysteine through the conserved F or W. Fields, in order: V gene, J gene, clone size, D gene, CDR3 DNA, CDR3 protein. D genes are given only for firm matches. A row's size may be missing; if present it is once, few, many or a size class.

TRBV5-4	TRBJ1-2	.	.	TGTGCCAGCAGCTTGGCCCTCGGGGCTAACTATGGCTACACCTTC	CASSLALGANYGYTF
TRBV6-5	TRBJ2-7	.	.	TGTGCCAGCAGCCCCCTTCAGGGTGCCTACGAGCAGTACTTC	CASSPLQGAYEQYF
TRBV6-2/TRBV6-3	TRBJ1-2	few	TRBD1	TGTGCCAGCAGTTACTCTGGGGACAGGGGCTGCACCTTC	CASSYSGDRGCTF
TRBV5-6	TRBJ2-5	.	.	TGTGCCACCCTACAACTAGGAGAGGAAGCGACCCAGTACTTC	CATLQLGEEATQYF
TRBV7-3	TRBJ2-3	once	TRBD2	TGTGCCAGCAGCGAAGGACTAGCGGTTAGCACAGATACGCAGTATTTT	CASSEGLAVSTDTQYF
TRBV7-2	TRBJ2-5	.	.	TGTGCCAGCACCCGAACCCAGGGCACCCAGTACTTC	CASTRTQGTQYF
TRBV12-3/TRBV12-4	TRBJ2-1	.	TRBD2	TGTGCCAGCAGTAGCGGGGCCTACAATGAGCAGTTCTTC	CASSSGAYNEQFF
TRBV19	TRBJ1-1	few	TRBD1	TGTGCCAGTAGCCGGACAGGGGGGTTGGCGAACACTGAAGCTTTCTTT	CASSRTGGLANTEAFF
TRBV5-5	TRBJ2-2	.	.	TGTGCCAGCAGCTTACGGGTTCCCGGGGAGCTGTTTTTT	CASSLRVPGELFF
TRBV5-1	TRBJ2-1	.	TRBD1	TGCGCCAGCAGCACCTCGACAGGGGGCAATGAGCAGTTCTTC	CASSTSTGGNEQFF
TRBV11-1	TRBJ2-5	.	.	TGTGCCAGCAGATCCGACAGGCTACAAGAGACCCAGTACTTC	CASRSDRLQETQYF
TRBV7-9	TRBJ2-5	.	.	TGTGCCAGCAGCTCGACTAGGGACCTCCCCACAATTGAGACCCAGTACTTC	CASSSTRDLPTIETQYF
TRBV4-2	TRBJ2-5	once	.	TGTGCCAGCAGCCAAGCGTCTAGTAGTCAAGAGACCCAGTACTTC	CASSQASSSQETQYF
TRBV3-1/TRBV3-2	TRBJ2-7	.	.	TGTGCCAGCAGCCGGTACGGCTACGAGCAGTACTTC	CASSRYGYEQYF
TRBV4-2	TRBJ1-4	.	TRBD1	TGTGCCAGCAGCCAAAGACAAGTTGGACAGGCTGTCTTTCATGAAAAACTGTTTTTT	CASSQRQVGQAVFHEKLFF